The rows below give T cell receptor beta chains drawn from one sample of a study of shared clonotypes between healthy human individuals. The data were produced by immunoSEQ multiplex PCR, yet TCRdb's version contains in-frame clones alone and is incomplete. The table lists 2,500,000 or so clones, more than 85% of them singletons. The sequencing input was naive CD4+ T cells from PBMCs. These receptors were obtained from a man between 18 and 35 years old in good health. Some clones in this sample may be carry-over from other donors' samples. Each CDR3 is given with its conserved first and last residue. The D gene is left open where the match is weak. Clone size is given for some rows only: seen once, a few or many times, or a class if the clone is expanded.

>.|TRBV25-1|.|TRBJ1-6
TGTGCCAGCAGTGAATGGCAGGGACATAATTCACCCCTCCACTTT
CASSEWQGHNSPLHF
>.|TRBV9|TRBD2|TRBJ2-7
TGTGCCAGCAGCGTAAGGGACGGGCGGGAGAGTGACGAGCAGTACTTC
CASSVRDGRESDEQYF
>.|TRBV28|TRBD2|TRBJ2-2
TGTGCCGGAGCGGGAGGGCCGAACACCGGGGAGCTGTTTTTT
CAGAGGPNTGELFF
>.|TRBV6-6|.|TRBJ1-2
TGTGCCAGCAGGTCAGGGAGAGGTATACGGAATTATGGCTACACCTTC
CASRSGRGIRNYGYTF
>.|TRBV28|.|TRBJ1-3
TGTGCCAGCAAAAAGGGGAATGCGAACACCATATATTTT
CASKKGNANTIYF
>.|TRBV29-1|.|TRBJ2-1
TGCAGCGAGAGGTCGGGGATTCACAATGAGCAGTTCTTC
CSERSGIHNEQFF
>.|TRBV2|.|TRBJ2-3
TGTGCCAGCAGTGAAGCTTGGACAATAGCTCGGCTAGCGACAGATACGCAGTATTTT
CASSEAWTIARLATDTQYF
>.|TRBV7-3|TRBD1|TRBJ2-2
TGTGCCAGCAGCTCGACCAGACAGGGTACGAACACCGGGGAGCTGTTTTTT
CASSSTRQGTNTGELFF
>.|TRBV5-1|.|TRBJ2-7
TGCGCCAGCAGCTTGGAGATGGAGTACGAGCAGTACTTC
CASSLEMEYEQYF
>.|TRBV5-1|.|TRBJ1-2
TGCGCCAGCAGCTTGGGGGGCGGCCCAAACGGCTACACCTTC
CASSLGGGPNGYTF
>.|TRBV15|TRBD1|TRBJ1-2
TGTGCCACCAGCAGATCCGGGACAGCGATCGGCTACACCTTC
CATSRSGTAIGYTF
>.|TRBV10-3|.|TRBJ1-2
TGTGCCATCCGGACTAACTATGGCTACACCTTC
CAIRTNYGYTF
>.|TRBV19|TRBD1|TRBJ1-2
TGTGCCAGTAGTATTCTGACAGGGGCCGCCTATGGCTACACCTTC
CASSILTGAAYGYTF
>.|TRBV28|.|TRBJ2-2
TGTGCCAGCATAGTCGGGAGATCGAACACCGGGGAGCTGTTTTTT
CASIVGRSNTGELFF
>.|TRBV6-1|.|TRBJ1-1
TGTGCCAGCACTTGGACCAGGAGCACTGAAGCTTTCTTT
CASTWTRSTEAFF
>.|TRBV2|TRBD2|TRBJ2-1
TGTGCCAGCAGTGAACTAGCGGGAGGGTTTAATGAGCAGTTCTTC
CASSELAGGFNEQFF
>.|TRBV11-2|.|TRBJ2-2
TGTGCCAGCAGCCCCGTGAGCGGTAGGGCGGGATACACCGGGGAGCTGTTTTTT
CASSPVSGRAGYTGELFF
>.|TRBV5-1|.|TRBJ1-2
TGCGCCAGCAGCTCTTCTGGATCCAACTATGGCTACACCTTC
CASSSSGSNYGYTF
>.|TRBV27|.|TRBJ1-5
TGTGCCAGCAGTCGTCCAGGGTACAATCAGCCCCAGCATTTT
CASSRPGYNQPQHF
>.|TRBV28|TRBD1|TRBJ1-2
TGTGCCAGCAGCAAAAATCACGGCCGGACAGGGGTTTATGGCTACACCTTC
CASSKNHGRTGVYGYTF
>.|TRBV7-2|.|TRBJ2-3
TGTGCCAGCAGCCCTCTCGGGACTTTTACGCAGTATTTT
CASSPLGTFTQYF
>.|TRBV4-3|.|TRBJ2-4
TGCGCCAGCAGCCAAGATCGCGGGCGGGGAAACATTCAGTACTTC
CASSQDRGRGNIQYF
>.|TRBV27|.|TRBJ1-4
TGTGCCAGTGGGGAAAGGAGGAGAACTAATGAAAAACTGTTTTTT
CASGERRRTNEKLFF
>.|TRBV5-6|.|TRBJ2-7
TGTGCCAGCAGCACGCATTACGAGCAGTACTTC
CASSTHYEQYF
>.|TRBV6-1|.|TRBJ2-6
TGTGCCAGCAACGGAGCGGGGGCCAACGTCCTGACTTTC
CASNGAGANVLTF
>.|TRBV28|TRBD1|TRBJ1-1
TGTGCCAGCAGTTTATGGCAGGGGGCGTACACTGAAGCTTTCTTT
CASSLWQGAYTEAFF
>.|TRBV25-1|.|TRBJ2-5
TGTGCCAGCAGTGAATTTGTCTCGTGGGAGACCCAGTACTTC
CASSEFVSWETQYF
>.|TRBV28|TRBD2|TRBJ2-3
TGTGCCAGCAGTACTGGGACTAGGTTAAGAGATACGCAGTATTTT
CASSTGTRLRDTQYF
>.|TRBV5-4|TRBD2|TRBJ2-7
TGTGCCAGCAGCTCGGGTCCCACTAGCGGTGCTTCCTACGAGCAGTACTTC
CASSSGPTSGASYEQYF
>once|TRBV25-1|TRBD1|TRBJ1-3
TGTGCCAGCAGTGATTGGACAGGGGGCGCGGGAAAAGGAAACACCATATATTTT
CASSDWTGGAGKGNTIYF
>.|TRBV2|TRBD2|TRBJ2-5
TGTGCCAGCAGCGCCATCGCGGGACTAGTCGGGGAGACCCAGTACTTC
CASSAIAGLVGETQYF
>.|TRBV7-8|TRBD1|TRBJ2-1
TGTGCCAGCAGCCGGGACAGGGGGTACAATGAGCAGTTCTTC
CASSRDRGYNEQFF
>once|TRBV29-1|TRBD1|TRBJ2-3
TGCAGCGCACAGACAGGGCCCCCAGATACGCAGTATTTT
CSAQTGPPDTQYF
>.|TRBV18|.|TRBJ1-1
TGTGCCAGCTCACCTTGGGTGGGCGCCGGGATGAACACTGAAGCTTTCTTT
CASSPWVGAGMNTEAFF
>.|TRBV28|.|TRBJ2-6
TGTGCCAGCAGTTTTGGTGGGGCCAACGTCCTGACTTTC
CASSFGGANVLTF
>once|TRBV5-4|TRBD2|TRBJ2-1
TGTGCCAGCAGTTCCGGGACTAGCGGGATAAATGAGCAGTTCTTC
CASSSGTSGINEQFF
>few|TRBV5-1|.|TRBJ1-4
TGCGCCAGCAGCTTGGGGCAGGGTAATGAAAAACTGTTTTTT
CASSLGQGNEKLFF
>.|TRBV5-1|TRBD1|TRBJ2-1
TGCGCCAGCAGAACCGGACAGGGGAATGAGCAGTTCTTC
CASRTGQGNEQFF
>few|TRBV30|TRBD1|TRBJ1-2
TGTGCCCGATCCCGGACAGGCTCTGGCTACACCTTC
CARSRTGSGYTF
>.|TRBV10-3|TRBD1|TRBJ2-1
TGTGCCATCAGTCCAAGGCAGGGGGTCAATGAGCAGTTCTTC
CAISPRQGVNEQFF
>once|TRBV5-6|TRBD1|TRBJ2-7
TGTGCCAGCAGCTTGGGCAGGGGGTCCAGGGAGCAGTACTTC
CASSLGRGSREQYF